The sequence of this T cell receptor (beta chain) was determined in a study of monozygotic twins with inflammatory bowel disease. The CDR3 extends over 17 amino acids. The germline V gene encodes CDR1 SGHRS and CDR2 YFSETQ. Points from the study as a whole: Treatment differences in immunosuppression may have added variability to the repertoires of patients.

TCRdb re-called the 5' RACE reads; every CDR3 protein appears as one record, without DNA. The listing contains around 380,000 distinct CDR3 sequences. Comments on this clonotype: Its antigen remains unidentified.

The specimen was blood. This clonotype was sampled from a human donor with ulcerative colitis or Crohn's disease, or a healthy co-twin of an affected twin (not recorded which). The rearrangement joins TRBV5-1 to TRBJ2-7; TCRdb's D call of TRBD2 is untestable without DNA. CDR3: CASSKGLAGTSSYEQYF.